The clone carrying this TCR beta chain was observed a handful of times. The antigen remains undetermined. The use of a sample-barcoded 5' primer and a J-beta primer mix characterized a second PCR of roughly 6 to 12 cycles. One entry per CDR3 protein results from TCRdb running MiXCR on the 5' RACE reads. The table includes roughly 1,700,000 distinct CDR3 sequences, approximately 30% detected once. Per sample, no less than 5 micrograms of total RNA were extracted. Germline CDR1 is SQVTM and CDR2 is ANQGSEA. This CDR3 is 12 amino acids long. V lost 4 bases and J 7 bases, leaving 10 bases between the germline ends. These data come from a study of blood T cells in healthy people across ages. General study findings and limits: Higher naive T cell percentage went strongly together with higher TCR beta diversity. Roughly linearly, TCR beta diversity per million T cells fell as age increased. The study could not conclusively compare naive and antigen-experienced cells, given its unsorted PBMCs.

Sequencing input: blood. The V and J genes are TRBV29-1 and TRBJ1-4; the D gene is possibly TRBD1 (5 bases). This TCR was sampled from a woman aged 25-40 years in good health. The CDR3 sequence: CSVGYRGEKLFF. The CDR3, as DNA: TGCAGCGTTGGCTATAGGGGTGAAAAACTGTTTTTT.